The entry below gives a single T cell receptor (beta chain) sequence along with its context. Its antigen remains unidentified. The sample contains more than one DNA sequence encoding this CDR3. The V end was cut by 0 bases, the J end by 0 bases, with 8 bases between. The CDR3 length is 15 residues. Germline V gene lookup returns CDR1 SGHRS and CDR2 YFSETQ. The data derive from a study of shared clonotypes between healthy human individuals. Study-wide findings and caveats: It was the non-shared clonotypes that had lower generation probabilities than clonotypes shared by all four donors.

Deep was the level at which the assay was run. The assay was immunoSEQ multiplex PCR, and TCRdb's table has in-frame clones only and misses some. This table has millions of clones, about 93% appearing once. Naive CD8 cells were CD45RO-negative, positively selected for CCR7, excluding terminally differentiated effector memory CD45RA+ cells. This TCR came from a man between 18 and 35 years old in good health. Some clones in this sample may be carry-over from other donors' samples. This sequence joins TRBV5-1 and TRBJ2-3; possibly TRBD2 for D (5 bases). The sequencing input was naive CD8+ T cells from PBMCs. The CDR3 loop is CASSLVGGSTDTQYF. The CDR3 bases are TGCGCCAGCAGCTTGGTTGGCGGGAGCACAGATACGCAGTATTTT.